Sequencing of this TCR beta chain was carried out in a study of technical replicates of blood from a few donors. As regards this clone: A junction boundary mismatches the germline segment, possibly from a read error.

The method was immunoSEQ multiplex PCR; TCRdb's version includes in-frame clones alone and lacks a portion of them. The sample lists approximately 70,000 clones, around 91% occurring once. Germline assignment: CDR1 SGHRS and CDR2 YFSETQ. This CDR3 spans 15 amino acids. The chain has TRBV5-1 and TRBJ2-7; 8 bases line up with TRBD2. Sequenced input: T cells isolated from PBMCs. This TCR was sampled from a human donor in good health. Some clones in this sample may be carry-over from other donors' samples. The CDR3 region is CASSLEAGVLYEQHF. In DNA, the CDR3 is TGCGCCAGCAGCTTGGAAGCGGGAGTATTGTACGAGCAGCACTTC.